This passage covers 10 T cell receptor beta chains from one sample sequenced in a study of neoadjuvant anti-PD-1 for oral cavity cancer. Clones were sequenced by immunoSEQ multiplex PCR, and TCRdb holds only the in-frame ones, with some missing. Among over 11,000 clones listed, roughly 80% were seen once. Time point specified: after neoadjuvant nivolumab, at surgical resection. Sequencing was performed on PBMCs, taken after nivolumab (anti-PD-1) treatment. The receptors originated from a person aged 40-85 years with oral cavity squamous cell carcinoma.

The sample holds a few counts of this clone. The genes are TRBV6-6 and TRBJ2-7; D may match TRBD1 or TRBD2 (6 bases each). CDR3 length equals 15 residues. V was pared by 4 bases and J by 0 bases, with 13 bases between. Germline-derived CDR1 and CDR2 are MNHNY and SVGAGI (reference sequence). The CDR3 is CASSLEGGGSYEQYF. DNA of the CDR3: TGTGCCAGCAGTTTAGAGGGGGGCGGCTCCTACGAGCAGTACTTC.

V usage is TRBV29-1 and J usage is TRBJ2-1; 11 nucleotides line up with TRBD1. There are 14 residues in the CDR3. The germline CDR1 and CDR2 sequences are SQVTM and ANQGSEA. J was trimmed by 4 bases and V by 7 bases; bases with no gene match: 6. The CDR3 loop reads CSAPGTGGYNEQFF. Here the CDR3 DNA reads TGCAGCGCACCCGGGACAGGGGGGTACAATGAGCAGTTCTTC.

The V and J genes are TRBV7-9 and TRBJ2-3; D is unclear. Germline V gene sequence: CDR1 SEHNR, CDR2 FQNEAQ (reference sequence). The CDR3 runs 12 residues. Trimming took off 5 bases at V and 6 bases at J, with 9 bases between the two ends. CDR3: CASSPFGDTQYF. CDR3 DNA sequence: TGTGCCAGCAGCCCCTTCGGGGATACGCAGTATTTT.

CDR3 region: CASRGGLLYTDTQYF. CDR3 bases: TGTGCCAGCAGAGGGGGACTTCTCTACACAGATACGCAGTATTTT. The chain employs TRBV2 and TRBJ2-3; D tentatively reads TRBD1 or TRBD2 (6 bases each). This CDR3 is built from 15 residues. CDR1 and CDR2 (germline): SNHLY, FYNNEI. Trimming removed 6 bases at V and 2 bases at J, with 15 bases between.

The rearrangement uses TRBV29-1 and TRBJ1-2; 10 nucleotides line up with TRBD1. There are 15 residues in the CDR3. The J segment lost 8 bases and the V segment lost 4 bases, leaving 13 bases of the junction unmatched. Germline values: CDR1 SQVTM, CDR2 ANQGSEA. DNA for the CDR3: TGCAGCGTTGGGAAATCTTCCGGGACAGGGGAAGGCTACACCTTC. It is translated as CSVGKSSGTGEGYTF.

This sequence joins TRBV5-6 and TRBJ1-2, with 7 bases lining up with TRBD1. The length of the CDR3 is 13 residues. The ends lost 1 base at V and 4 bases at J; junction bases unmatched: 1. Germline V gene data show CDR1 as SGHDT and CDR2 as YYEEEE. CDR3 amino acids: CASSLRTGYGYTF. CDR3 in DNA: TGTGCCAGCAGCTTGAGGACAGGCTATGGCTACACCTTC.

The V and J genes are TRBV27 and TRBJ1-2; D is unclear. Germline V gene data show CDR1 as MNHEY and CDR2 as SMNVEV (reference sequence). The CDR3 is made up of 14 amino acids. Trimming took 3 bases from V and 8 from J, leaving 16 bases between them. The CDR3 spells CASSLKGRGEGYTF. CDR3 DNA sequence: TGTGCCAGCAGTTTGAAGGGCCGGGGAGAAGGCTACACCTTC.

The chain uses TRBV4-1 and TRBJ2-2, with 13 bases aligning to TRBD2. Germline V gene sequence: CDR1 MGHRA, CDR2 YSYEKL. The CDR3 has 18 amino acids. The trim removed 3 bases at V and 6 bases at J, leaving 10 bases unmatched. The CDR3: CASSQIITSGRGPGELFF. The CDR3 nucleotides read TGCGCCAGCAGCCAGATCATAACTAGCGGGAGGGGCCCCGGGGAGCTGTTTTTT.

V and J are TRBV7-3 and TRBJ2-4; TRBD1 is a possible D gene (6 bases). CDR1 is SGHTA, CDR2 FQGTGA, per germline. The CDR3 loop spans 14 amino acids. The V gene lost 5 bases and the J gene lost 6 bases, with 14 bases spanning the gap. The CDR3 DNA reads TGTGCCAGCAGCCCAGGACAGACCCTAAACATTCAGTACTTC. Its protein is CASSPGQTLNIQYF.

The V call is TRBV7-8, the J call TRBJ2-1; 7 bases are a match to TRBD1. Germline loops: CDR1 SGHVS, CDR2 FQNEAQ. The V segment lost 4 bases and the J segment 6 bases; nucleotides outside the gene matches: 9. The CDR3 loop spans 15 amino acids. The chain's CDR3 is CASSSYYRGRNEQFF. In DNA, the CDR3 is TGTGCCAGCAGCTCCTACTACAGGGGCCGCAATGAGCAGTTCTTC.